This entry features one T cell receptor (beta chain) sequence. These data are taken from a study of blood T cell repertoires in COVID-19. For the study at large: Researchers got acute and convalescent COVID-19 samples from the United States, Italy and Spain.

Followed longitudinally, the Seattle patients had been enrolled during active infection. TCRdb's copy holds only in-frame clones and misses some; the assay was immunoSEQ multiplex PCR. This table holds about 300,000 clones, about nine tenths found once. Sequenced: peripheral blood. The sequence derives from a woman aged 25 to 39 with COVID-19, enrolled during active disease.

The CDR3: CASSPRKAGGPYEQYF. The CDR3 region has the DNA TGTGCCAGCTCACCCCGAAAAGCGGGGGGGCCTTACGAGCAGTACTTC. This chain uses TRBV18 with TRBJ2-7, with 10 bases that match TRBD2. The CDR3 is 16 residues long. Germline V lookup: CDR1 KGHSH, CDR2 LQKENI. V was pared by 3 bases and J by 4 bases, with 9 bases of the junction left unmatched.